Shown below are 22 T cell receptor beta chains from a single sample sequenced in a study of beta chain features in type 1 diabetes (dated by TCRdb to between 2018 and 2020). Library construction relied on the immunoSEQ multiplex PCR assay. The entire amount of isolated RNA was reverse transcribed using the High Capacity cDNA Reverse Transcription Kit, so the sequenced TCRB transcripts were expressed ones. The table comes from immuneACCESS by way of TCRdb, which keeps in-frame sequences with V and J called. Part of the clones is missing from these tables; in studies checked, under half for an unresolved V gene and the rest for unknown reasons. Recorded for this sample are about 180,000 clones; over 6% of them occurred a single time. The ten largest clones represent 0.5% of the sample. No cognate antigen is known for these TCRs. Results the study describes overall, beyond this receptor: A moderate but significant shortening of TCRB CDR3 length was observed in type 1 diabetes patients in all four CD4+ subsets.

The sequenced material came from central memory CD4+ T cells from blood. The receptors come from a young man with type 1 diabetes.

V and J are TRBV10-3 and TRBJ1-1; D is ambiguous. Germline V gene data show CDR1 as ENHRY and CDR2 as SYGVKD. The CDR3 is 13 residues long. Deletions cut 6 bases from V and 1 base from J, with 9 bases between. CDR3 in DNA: TGTGCCATCAGAGCTCCGTCGAACACTGAAGCTTTCTTT. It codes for CAIRAPSNTEAFF.

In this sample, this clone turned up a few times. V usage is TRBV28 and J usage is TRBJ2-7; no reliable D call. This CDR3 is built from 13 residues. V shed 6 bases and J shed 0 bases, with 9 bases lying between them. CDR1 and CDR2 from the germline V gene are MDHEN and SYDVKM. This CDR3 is CASSLASSYEQYF. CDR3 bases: TGTGCCAGCAGCCTTGCCAGCTCCTACGAGCAGTACTTC.

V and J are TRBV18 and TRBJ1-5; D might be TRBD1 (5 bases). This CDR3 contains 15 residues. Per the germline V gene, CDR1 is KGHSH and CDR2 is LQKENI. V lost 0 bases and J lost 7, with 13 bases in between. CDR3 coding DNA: TGTGCCAGCTCACCACCGGGGCAGGGTGAACAGCCCCAGCATTTT. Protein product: CASSPPGQGEQPQHF.

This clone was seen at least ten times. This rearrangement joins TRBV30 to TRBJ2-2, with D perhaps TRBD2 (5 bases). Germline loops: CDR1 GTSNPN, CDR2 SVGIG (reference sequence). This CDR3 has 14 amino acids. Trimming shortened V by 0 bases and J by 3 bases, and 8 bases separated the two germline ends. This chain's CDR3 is CAWSVGEYTGELFF. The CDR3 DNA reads TGTGCCTGGAGTGTCGGGGAGTACACCGGGGAGCTGTTTTTT.

The CDR3 protein is CASKNTNTEAFF. The CDR3, as DNA: TGTGCCAGCAAGAACACGAACACTGAAGCTTTCTTT. The chain recombines TRBV2 with TRBJ1-1; D remains unclear. CDR1 is SNHLY and CDR2 is FYNNEI in the germline V gene. Between the trimmed V and J ends, which lost 7 bases and 1 base, there was a span of 7 bases. The CDR3 runs to 12 residues.

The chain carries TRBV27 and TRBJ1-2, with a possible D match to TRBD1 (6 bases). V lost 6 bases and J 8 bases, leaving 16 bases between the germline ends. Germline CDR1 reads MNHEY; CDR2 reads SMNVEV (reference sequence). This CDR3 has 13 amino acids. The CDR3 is CASSPQGWRGYTF. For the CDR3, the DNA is TGTGCCAGCAGCCCACAGGGTTGGCGCGGCTACACCTTC.

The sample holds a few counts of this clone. The CDR3 coding sequence is TGTGCCAGCAGTTACACAGAAGGGGTTACTGAAGCTTTCTTT. Its protein product is CASSYTEGVTEAFF. V gene TRBV6-6 combines with J gene TRBJ1-1; tentative D call: TRBD1 (5 bases). CDR3 size: 14 residues. Trimming took 2 bases from V and 5 from J, leaving 12 bases between them. CDR1 is MNHNY, CDR2 SVGAGI, per germline (reference sequence).

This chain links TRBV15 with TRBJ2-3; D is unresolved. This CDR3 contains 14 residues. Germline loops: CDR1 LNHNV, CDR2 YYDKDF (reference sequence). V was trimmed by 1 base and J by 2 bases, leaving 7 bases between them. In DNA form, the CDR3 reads TGTGCCACCAGCAGAGTGGGCTTCACAGATACGCAGTATTTT. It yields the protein CATSRVGFTDTQYF.

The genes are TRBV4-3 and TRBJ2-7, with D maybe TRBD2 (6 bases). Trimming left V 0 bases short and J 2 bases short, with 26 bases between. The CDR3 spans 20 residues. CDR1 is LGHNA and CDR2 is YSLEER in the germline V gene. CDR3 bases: TGCGCCAGCAGCCAAGAAATCGGGGACCGAAGGGACTTCTTTCCCTACGAGCAGTACTTC. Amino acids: CASSQEIGDRRDFFPYEQYF.

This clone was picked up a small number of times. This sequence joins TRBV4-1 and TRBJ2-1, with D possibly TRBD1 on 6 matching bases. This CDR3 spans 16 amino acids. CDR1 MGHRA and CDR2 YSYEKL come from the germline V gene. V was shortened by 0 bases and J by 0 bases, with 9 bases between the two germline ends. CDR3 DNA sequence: TGCGCCAGCAGCCAAGACCCGACAGGCTCCTACAATGAGCAGTTCTTC. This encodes CASSQDPTGSYNEQFF.

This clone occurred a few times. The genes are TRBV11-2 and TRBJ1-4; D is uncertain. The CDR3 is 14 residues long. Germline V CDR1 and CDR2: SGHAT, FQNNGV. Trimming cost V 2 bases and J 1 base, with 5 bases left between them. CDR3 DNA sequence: TGTGCCAGCAGCTTAAGCCTAACTAATGAAAAACTGTTTTTT. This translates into CASSLSLTNEKLFF.

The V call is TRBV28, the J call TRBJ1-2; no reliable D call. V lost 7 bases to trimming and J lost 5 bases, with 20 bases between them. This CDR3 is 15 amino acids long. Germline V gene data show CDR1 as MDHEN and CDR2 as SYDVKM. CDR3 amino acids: CASNKSPSPLYGYTF. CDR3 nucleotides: TGTGCCAGCAATAAAAGCCCTAGTCCCCTATATGGCTACACCTTC.

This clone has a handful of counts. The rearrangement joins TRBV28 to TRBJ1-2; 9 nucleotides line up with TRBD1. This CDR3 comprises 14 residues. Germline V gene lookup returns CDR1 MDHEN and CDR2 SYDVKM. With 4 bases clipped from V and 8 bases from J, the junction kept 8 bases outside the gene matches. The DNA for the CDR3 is TGTGCCAGCAGTTCCACCGGGACAGGGCTCGGCTACACCTTC. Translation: CASSSTGTGLGYTF.

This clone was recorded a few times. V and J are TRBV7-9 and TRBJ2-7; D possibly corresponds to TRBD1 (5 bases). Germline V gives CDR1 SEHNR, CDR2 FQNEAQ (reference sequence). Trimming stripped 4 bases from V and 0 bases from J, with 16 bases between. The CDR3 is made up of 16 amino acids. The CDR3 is CASSSPGQSNSYEQYF. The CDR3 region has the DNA TGTGCCAGCAGCTCCCCAGGGCAGTCAAACTCCTACGAGCAGTACTTC.

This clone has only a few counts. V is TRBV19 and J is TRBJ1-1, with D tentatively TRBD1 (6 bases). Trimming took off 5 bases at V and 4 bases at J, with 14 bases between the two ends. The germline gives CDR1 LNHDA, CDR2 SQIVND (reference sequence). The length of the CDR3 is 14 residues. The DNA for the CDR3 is TGTGCCAGTAGTCCAGGACAGATTTCCACTGAAGCTTTCTTT. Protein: CASSPGQISTEAFF.

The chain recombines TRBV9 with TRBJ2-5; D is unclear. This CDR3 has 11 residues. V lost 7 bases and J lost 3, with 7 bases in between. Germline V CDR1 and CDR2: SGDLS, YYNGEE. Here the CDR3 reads CASGPEETQYF. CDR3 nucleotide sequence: TGTGCCAGCGGGCCAGAAGAGACCCAGTACTTC.

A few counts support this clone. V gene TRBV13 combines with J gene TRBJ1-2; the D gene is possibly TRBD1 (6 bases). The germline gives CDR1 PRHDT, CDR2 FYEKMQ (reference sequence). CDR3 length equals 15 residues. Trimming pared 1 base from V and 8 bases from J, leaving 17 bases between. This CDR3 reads CASSLEDSGIGGYTF. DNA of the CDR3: TGTGCCAGCAGCTTAGAGGACAGTGGGATTGGGGGCTACACCTTC.

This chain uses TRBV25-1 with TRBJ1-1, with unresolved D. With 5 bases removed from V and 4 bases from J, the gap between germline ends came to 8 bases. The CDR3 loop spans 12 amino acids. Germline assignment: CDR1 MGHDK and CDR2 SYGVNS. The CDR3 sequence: CASSPSPTEAFF. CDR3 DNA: TGTGCCAGCAGTCCGAGCCCCACTGAAGCTTTCTTT.

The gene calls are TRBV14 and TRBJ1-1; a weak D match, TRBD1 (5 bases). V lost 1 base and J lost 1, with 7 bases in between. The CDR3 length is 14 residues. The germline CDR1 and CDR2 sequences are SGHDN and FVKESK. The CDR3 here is CASSQGGGNTEAFF. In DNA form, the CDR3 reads TGTGCCAGCAGCCAAGGCGGGGGGAACACTGAAGCTTTCTTT.

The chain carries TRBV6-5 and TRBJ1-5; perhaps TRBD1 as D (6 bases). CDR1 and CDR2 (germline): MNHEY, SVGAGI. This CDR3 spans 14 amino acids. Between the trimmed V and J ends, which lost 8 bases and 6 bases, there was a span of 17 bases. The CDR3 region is CASGRGGMGQPQHF. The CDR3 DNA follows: TGTGCCAGCGGACGAGGGGGAATGGGTCAGCCCCAGCATTTT.

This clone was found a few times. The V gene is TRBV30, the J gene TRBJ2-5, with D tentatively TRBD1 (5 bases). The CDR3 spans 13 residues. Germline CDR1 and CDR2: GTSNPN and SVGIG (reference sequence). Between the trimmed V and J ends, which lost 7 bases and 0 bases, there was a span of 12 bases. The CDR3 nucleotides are TGTGCCTTTCAGACAGCTTACCAAGAGACCCAGTACTTC. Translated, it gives CAFQTAYQETQYF.

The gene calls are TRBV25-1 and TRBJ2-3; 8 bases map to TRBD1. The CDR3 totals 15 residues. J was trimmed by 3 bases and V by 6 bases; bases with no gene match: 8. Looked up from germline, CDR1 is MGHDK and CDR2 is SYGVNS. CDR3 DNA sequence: TGTGCCAGCAGCCTCTCAGGGGGCCAGACAGATACGCAGTATTTT. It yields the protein CASSLSGGQTDTQYF.